The present T cell receptor (beta chain) was sequenced within a study of cytomegalovirus exposure and HLA in healthy donors. Study-level points and caveats: Specificity of a few CMV-associated chains for CMV antigens was verified in vitro. Most TCR sequences showed up rarely, but some public TCRs showed up in many donors. In a later analysis, TCR beta V- and J-gene trimming showed a link to a missense DCLRE1C variant. Reportedly, diagnosis of cytomegalovirus status by the classifier showed high specificity and sensitivity.

About this clone itself: The antigen is undetermined.

Trimming took 5 bases from V and 3 from J, leaving 20 bases between them. CDR1 and CDR2 from the germline V gene are SEHNR and FQNEAQ (reference sequence). The CDR3 consists of 17 residues. The PCR contained 60 Vbeta and 13 Jbeta primers. TCRdb's copy holds only in-frame clones and misses some; the assay was immunoSEQ multiplex PCR. The data show about 72,000 clones, and the top ten clones hold about 13%. Sequencing used PBMCs. V gene TRBV7-9 combines with J gene TRBJ2-4; TRBD1 is a possible D gene (6 bases). This clonotype originated in a man in his fifties or sixties in good health and CMV-seropositive. The CDR3 is CASSPVPQDRYKNIQYF. The DNA for the CDR3 is TGTGCCAGCAGCCCAGTACCTCAAGACAGGTACAAAAACATTCAGTACTTC.